Below, one TCR beta chain is given with its context. Per germline, CDR1 SQVTM and CDR2 ANQGSEA. V shed 2 bases and J shed 7 bases, with 17 bases lying between them. CDR3 length equals 14 residues. These data belong to a study of blood T cell repertoires in COVID-19. Across the whole study: The samples span acute and convalescent COVID-19 from the United States, Italy and Spain. Sample material is recorded as cDNA or gDNA derived from T cells, B-cell-depleted T cells, or PBMCs.

Authors' analysis steps: Amplification of reference gene primers provided the estimated nucleated cell counts. The assay was immunoSEQ multiplex PCR, and TCRdb's table has in-frame clones only and misses some. V and J calls and clone size are those listed in that table; D and trimming were worked out from the DNA. Among under 150,000 clones, 65% to 80% were seen once, and the ten largest hold under 15%. The source is a man aged 80 or over with acute or convalescent COVID-19. The V call is TRBV29-1, the J call TRBJ1-2, with D possibly matching TRBD1 (6 bases). Sequencing was performed on peripheral blood. The CDR3 protein is CSVEPRGVMGGYTF. The CDR3 nucleotides are TGCAGCGTTGAACCCAGGGGCGTTATGGGTGGCTACACCTTC.